This paragraph covers one TCR beta chain sequence. The data stem from a study of Graves' ophthalmopathy and Graves' hyperthyroidism. The wider study: Ahead of any treatment, peripheral blood was obtained at the initial diagnosis.

RNA transcripts yielded amplified TCR beta CDR3 regions. Second-round multiplex PCR came after a first-round RT-PCR that employed HTBI primers. TCRdb re-derived calls from the multiplex PCR reads in MiXCR, one entry per CDR3 protein. The data hold approximately 480,000 distinct CDR3 sequences, with around 15% observed a single time. Ophthalmopathy-affected donors exhibited moderate-to-severe activity, CAS ≥3, NOSPECS ≥4, and duration under 3 months. Diagnosis was based on clinical symptoms, serum thyroxine, TRAb, thyroid ultrasound and orbital computed tomography. Sequenced input: blood. The sequence derives from a woman aged 25 to 39 with Graves' ophthalmopathy.

In DNA, the CDR3 is TGTGCCAGCATCAGTTACGAGCAGTACTTC. Its translation: CASISYEQYF. The genes are TRBV14 and TRBJ2-7; D is ambiguous. The CDR3 runs 10 residues. Germline CDR1 is SGHDN and CDR2 is FVKESK. The ends were cut back, 7 bases at V and 4 bases at J, with 5 bases in the middle.